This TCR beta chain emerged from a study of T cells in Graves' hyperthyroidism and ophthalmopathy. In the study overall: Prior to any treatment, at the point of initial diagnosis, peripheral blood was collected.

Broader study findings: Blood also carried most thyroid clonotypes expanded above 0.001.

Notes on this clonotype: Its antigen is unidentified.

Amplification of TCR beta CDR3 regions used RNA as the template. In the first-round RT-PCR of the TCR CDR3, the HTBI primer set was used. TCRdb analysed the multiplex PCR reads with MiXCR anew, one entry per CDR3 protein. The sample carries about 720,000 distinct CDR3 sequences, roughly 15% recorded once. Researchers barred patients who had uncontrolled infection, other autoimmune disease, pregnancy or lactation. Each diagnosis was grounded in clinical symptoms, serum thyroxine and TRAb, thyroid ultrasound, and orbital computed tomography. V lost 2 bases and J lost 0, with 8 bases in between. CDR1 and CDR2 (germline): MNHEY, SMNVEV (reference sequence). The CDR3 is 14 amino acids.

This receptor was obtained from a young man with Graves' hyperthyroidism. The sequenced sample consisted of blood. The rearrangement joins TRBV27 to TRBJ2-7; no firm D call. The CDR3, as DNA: TGTGCCAGCAGTTTAACTCTTGACTCCTACGAGCAGTACTTC. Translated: CASSLTLDSYEQYF.